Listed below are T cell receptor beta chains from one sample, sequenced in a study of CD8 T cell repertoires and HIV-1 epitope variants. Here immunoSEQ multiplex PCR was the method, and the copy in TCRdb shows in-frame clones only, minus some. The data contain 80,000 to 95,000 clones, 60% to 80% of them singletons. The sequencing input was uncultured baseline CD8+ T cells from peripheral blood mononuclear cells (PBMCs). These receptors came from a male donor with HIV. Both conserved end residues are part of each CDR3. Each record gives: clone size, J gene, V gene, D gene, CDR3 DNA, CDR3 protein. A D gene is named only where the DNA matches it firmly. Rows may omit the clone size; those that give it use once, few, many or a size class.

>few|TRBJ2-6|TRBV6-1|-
TGTGCCATCAGTGAGTCTCTGGGGGTATCTGGGGCCAACGTCCTGACTTTC
CAISESLGVSGANVLTF
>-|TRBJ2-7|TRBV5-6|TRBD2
TGTGCCAGCAGCTCGACGCTAGCGGGAGGGCTCTACGAGCAGTACTTC
CASSSTLAGGLYEQYF
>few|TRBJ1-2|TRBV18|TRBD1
TGTGCCAGCTCACCAGGGACAGTCAACTCATATGGCTACACCTTC
CASSPGTVNSYGYTF
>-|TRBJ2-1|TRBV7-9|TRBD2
TGTGCCAGCATAGATAGCGGGAGCTCCTACAATGAGCAGTTCTTC
CASIDSGSSYNEQFF
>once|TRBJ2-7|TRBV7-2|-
TGTGCCAGCAGCCCGGAGGGTCGTAGGTCCTACGAGCAGTACTTC
CASSPEGRRSYEQYF
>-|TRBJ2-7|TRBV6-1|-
TGTGCCAGCAGCACCGAACTGGGCCCCTACGAGCAGTACTTC
CASSTELGPYEQYF
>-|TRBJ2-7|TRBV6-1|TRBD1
TGTGCCAGCAGTCCGGACAGGGGGGTGTACGAGCAGTACTTC
CASSPDRGVYEQYF
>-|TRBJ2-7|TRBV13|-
TGTGCCAGCAGCTTCTCCGTCTCGCTGGGAAACGAGCAGTACTTC
CASSFSVSLGNEQYF
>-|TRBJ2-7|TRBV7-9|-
TGTGCCAGCAGCTACCTTAGCTCCTACGAGCAGTACTTC
CASSYLSSYEQYF
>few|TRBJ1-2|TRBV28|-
TGTGCCAGCAGTTTAGGGTCTTCCTACACCTTC
CASSLGSSYTF
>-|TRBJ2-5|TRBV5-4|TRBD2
TGTGCCAGCAGCTTGGTGACCGGGAGGGGAGAGACCCAGTACTTC
CASSLVTGRGETQYF
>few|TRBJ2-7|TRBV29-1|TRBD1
TGCAGCGCTACACCGGACAGGACAATCTACGAGCAGTACTTC
CSATPDRTIYEQYF
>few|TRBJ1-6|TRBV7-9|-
TGTGCCAGCAGCTTATCCGGGAATAATTCACCCCTCCACTTT
CASSLSGNNSPLHF
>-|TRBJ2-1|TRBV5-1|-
TGCGCCAGCAGCTTGGTACAGTACAATGAGCAGTTCTTC
CASSLVQYNEQFF
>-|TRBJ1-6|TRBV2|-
TGTGCCAGCACCCTTTCGGGGCAGGGAGCTTCACCCCTCCACTTT
CASTLSGQGASPLHF
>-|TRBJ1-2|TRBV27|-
TGTGCCAGCAGCCCTGGGATGGGGGGGGCCTATGGCTACACCTTC
CASSPGMGGAYGYTF
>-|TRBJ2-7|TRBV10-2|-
TGCGCCAGCAGTTGGAGGGACAGTTACGAGCAGTACTTC
CASSWRDSYEQYF
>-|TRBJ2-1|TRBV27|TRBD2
TGTGCCAGCATTGGGCGGGGGTCTTACAATGAGCAGTTCTTC
CASIGRGSYNEQFF
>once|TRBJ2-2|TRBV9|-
TGTGCCAGCAGCGTCTCAGGGGTCTCAACCGGGGAGCTGTTTTTT
CASSVSGVSTGELFF
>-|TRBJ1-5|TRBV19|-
TGTGCCAGTACGAAGATGTTCAATCAGCCCCAGCATTTT
CASTKMFNQPQHF
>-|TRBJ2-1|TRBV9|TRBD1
TGTGCCAGCATCCTACCCAGGTCCGGGACAGGGGCCTACAATGAGCAGTTCTTC
CASILPRSGTGAYNEQFF
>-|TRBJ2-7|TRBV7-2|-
TGTGCCAGCAGCTTAGGCAGGGACTACGAGCAGTACTTC
CASSLGRDYEQYF
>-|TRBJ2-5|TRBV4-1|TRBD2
TGCGCCAGCAGCCGGCTAGCGGGAGAGACCCAGTACTTC
CASSRLAGETQYF
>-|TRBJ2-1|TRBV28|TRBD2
TGTGCCAGCAAGGGTAGCGGGAACTACAATGAGCAGTTCTTC
CASKGSGNYNEQFF
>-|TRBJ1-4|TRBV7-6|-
TGTGCCAGCAGCCCCGAAGGGGGGAGTGGGGTATGGGATGAAAAACTGTTTTTT
CASSPEGGSGVWDEKLFF
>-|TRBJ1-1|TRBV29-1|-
TGCAGCGTTTCGGGGGGTTTGAGCACTGAAGCTTTCTTT
CSVSGGLSTEAFF
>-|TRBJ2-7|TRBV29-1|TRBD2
TGCAGCGTTGAATTTTTCGGGGAGGGAAACGAGCAGTACTTC
CSVEFFGEGNEQYF
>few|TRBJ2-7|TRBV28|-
TGTGCCACCACAGGGAGGTCCTACGAGCAGTACTTC
CATTGRSYEQYF
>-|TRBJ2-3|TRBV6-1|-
TGTGCCAGCAGTGGGACCTGGGGGGGCATGGATACGCAGTATTTT
CASSGTWGGMDTQYF
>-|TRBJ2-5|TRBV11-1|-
TGTGCCAGCAGCTTAACGTCGATCGGCGAGGGGTGGCGAGAGACCCAGTACTTC
CASSLTSIGEGWRETQYF
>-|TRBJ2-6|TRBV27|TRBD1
TGTGCCAGCAGTCCCCGACAGGGGAAGGCTGGGTCCAACGTCCTGACTTTC
CASSPRQGKAGSNVLTF
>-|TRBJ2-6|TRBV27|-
TGTGCCAGCAGTTCACCCGGACGGAGTTACGACTCTGGGGCCAACGTCCTGACTTTC
CASSSPGRSYDSGANVLTF
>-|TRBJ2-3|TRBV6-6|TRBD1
TGTGCCAGCAACCCCCGGGACAGGGGGTCTGGAGATACGCAGTATTTT
CASNPRDRGSGDTQYF
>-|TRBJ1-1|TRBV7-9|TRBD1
TGTGCCAGCAGCGATTGGTACAGGGGGAACTATGAAGCTTTCTTT
CASSDWYRGNYEAFF
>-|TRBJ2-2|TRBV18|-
TGTGCCAGCTCACCCCGACAGGGAGGATTCACCGGGGAGCTGTTTTTT
CASSPRQGGFTGELFF
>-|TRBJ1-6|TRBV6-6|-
TGTGCCAGCACCCCGAGATTGGGTTTAAATTCACCCCTCCACTTT
CASTPRLGLNSPLHF
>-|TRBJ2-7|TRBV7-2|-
TGTGCCAGCAGCCCACGACAGCCCTCCTACGAGCAGTACTTC
CASSPRQPSYEQYF
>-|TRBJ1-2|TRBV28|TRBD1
TGTGCCAGCAGTACCGGGACAGGGAACTATGGCTACACCTTC
CASSTGTGNYGYTF
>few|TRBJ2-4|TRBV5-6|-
TGTGCCAGCAGCTCGAACCGGGACAACCTAGCCAAAAACATTCAGTACTTC
CASSSNRDNLAKNIQYF
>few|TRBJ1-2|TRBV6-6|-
TGTGCCAGCAGTTACGAGGGAGGGCCCCTCTATGGCTACACCTTC
CASSYEGGPLYGYTF
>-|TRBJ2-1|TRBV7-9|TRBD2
TGTGCCAGCAGCTCTGGGACTAGCGGGGTACGGGAGGAGCAGTTCTTC
CASSSGTSGVREEQFF
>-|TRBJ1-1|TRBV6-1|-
TGTGCCAGCAGTGAAGCGCTGGCAGTGAACACTGAAGCTTTCTTT
CASSEALAVNTEAFF
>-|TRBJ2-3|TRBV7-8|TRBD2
TGTGCCAGCAGCCCGTCGACTAGCCCAGATACGCAGTATTTT
CASSPSTSPDTQYF
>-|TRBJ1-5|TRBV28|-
TGTGCCAGCAGTTTGCCCGGAAGTGGAACTCAGCCCCAGCATTTT
CASSLPGSGTQPQHF
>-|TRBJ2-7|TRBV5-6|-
TGTGCCAGCAGCTTTGGACTGCGTCCCTACGAGCAGTACTTC
CASSFGLRPYEQYF
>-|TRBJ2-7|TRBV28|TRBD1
TGTGCCAGCAGCCCGACCGGGACAGGGACCTACGAGCAGTACTTC
CASSPTGTGTYEQYF
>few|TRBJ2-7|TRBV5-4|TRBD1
TGTGCCAGCAGCCGTCGACAGGGGAACGAGCAGTACTTC
CASSRRQGNEQYF
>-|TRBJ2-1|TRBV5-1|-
TGCGCCAGCAGGTCCTACAATGAGCAGTTCTTC
CASRSYNEQFF
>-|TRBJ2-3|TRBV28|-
TGTGCCAGCAGTTTTAGGTCTCTTAGCACAGATACGCAGTATTTT
CASSFRSLSTDTQYF
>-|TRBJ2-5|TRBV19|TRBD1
TGTGCCAGTAGTACTGGGACAGACCAAGAGACCCAGTACTTC
CASSTGTDQETQYF
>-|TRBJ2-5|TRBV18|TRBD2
TGTGCCAGCTCACCATCGTTACTAGCGGGGGGACAAGAGACCCAGTACTTC
CASSPSLLAGGQETQYF
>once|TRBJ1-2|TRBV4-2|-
TGTGCCAGCAGCCAAGATAGGACTTCATATGGCTACACCTTC
CASSQDRTSYGYTF
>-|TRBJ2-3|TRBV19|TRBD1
TGTGCCAGTAATTTCGGACAGGGCCCAGATACGCAGTATTTT
CASNFGQGPDTQYF
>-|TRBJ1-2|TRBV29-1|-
TGCAGCGTTTGCAATCTCCGGGGCCAACGATGGGGCTATGGCTACACCTTC
CSVCNLRGQRWGYGYTF
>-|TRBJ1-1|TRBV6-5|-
TGTGCCACCTATCCGGGGGAGGCGAACACTGAAGCTTTCTTT
CATYPGEANTEAFF
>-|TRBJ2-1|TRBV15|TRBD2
TGTGCCACCAGCAGCCTAGCGGGGGGCCACAATGAGCAGTTCTTC
CATSSLAGGHNEQFF
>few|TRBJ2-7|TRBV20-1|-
TGCAGTGCTAGAGCCAGCTACGAGCAGTACTTC
CSARASYEQYF
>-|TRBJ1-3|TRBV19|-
TGTGCCAGTCACCGCTCTGGAAACACCATATATTTT
CASHRSGNTIYF